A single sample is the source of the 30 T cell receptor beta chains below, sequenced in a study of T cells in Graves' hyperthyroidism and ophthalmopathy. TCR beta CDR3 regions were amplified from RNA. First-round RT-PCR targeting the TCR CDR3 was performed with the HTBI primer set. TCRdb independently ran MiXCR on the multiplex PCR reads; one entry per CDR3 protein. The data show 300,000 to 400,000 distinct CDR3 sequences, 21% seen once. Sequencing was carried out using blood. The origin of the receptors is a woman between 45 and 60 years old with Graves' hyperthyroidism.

This CDR3 reads CSASEGAGYEQYF. CDR3 DNA sequence: TGCAGTGCTAGTGAGGGGGCAGGGTACGAGCAGTACTTC. V gene TRBV20-1 combines with J gene TRBJ2-7; 7 positions agree with TRBD1. V trimming: 3 bases; J trimming: 4 bases; junction bases outside the gene matches: 6. Germline assignment: CDR1 DFQATT and CDR2 SNEGSKA (reference sequence). This CDR3 has 13 residues.

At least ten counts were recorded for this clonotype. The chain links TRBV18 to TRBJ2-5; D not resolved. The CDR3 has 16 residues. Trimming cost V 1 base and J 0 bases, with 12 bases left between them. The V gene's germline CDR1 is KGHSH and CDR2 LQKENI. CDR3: CASSPQYGTYQETQYF. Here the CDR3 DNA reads TGTGCCAGCTCACCACAGTACGGTACTTACCAAGAGACCCAGTACTTC.

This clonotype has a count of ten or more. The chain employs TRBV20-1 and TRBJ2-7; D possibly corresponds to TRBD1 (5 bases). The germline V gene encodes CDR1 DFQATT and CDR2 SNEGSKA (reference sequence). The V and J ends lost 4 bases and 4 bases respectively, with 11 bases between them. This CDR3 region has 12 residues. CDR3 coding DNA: TGCAGTGCTACGAGAAGACAGTACGAGCAGTACTTC. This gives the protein CSATRRQYEQYF.

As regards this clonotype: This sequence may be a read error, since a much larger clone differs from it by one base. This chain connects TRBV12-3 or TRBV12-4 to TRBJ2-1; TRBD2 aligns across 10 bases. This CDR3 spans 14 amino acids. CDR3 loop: CVSRAGTSANEQFF. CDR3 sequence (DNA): TGTGTCAGCAGGGCCGGGACTAGCGCGAATGAGCAGTTCTTC.

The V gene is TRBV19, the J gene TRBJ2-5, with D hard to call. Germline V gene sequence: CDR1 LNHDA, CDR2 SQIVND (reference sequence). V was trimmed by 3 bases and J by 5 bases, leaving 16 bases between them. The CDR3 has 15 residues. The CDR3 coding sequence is TGTGCCAGTAGTATCGTCTCACACCCTCGGGAGACCCAGTACTTC. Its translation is CASSIVSHPRETQYF.

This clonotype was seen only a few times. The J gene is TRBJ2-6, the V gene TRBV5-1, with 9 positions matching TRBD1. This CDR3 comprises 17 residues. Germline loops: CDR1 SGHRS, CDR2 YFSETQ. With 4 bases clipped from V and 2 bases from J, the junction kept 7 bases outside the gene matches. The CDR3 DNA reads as TGCGCCAGCAGCCCGGGACAGGGATCTACTGGGGCCAACGTCCTGACTTTC. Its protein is CASSPGQGSTGANVLTF.

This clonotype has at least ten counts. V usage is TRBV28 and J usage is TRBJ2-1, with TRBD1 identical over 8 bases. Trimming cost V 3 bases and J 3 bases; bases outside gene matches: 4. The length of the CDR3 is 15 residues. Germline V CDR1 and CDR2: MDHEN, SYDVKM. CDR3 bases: TGTGCCAGCAGTTTTGAGGACAGGGTCTACAATGAGCAGTTCTTC. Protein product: CASSFEDRVYNEQFF. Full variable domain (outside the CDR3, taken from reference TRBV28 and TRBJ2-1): DVKVTQSSRYLVKRTGEKVFLECVQDMDHENMFWYRQDPGLGLRLIYFSYDVKMKEKGDIPEGYSVSREKKERFSLILESASTNQTSMYLCASSFEDRVYNEQFFGPGTRLTVL.

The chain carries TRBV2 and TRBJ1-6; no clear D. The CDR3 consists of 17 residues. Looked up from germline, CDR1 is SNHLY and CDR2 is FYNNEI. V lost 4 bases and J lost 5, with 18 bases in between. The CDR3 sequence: CASSGGRGLLDNSPLHF. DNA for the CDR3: TGTGCCAGCAGTGGAGGACGGGGTCTACTCGATAATTCACCCCTCCACTTT.

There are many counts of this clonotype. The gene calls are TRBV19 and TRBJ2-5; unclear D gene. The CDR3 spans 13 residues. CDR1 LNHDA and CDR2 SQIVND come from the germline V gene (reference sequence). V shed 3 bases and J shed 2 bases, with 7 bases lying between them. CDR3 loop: CASSMNLQETQYF. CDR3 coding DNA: TGTGCCAGTAGTATGAATCTACAAGAGACCCAGTACTTC.

CDR3: CASSFRADWRTSGRTDTQYF. The CDR3 bases are TGTGCCAGCAGTTTTCGGGCTGACTGGAGGACTAGCGGGAGGACAGATACGCAGTATTTT. The rearrangement links TRBV27 to TRBJ2-3; 14 bases fit TRBD2. V dropped 3 bases and J dropped 3; count of bases not matched to a gene: 14. The CDR3 length is 20 residues. Germline V gene data show CDR1 as MNHEY and CDR2 as SMNVEV (reference sequence).

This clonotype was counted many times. The CDR3 region is CASSPGQGNEQFF. DNA for the CDR3: TGCGCCAGCAGCCCCGGACAGGGAAATGAGCAGTTCTTC. This chain uses TRBV5-1 with TRBJ2-1; 8 bases are shared with TRBD1. The length of the CDR3 is 13 residues. Trimming took 4 bases from V and 7 from J; bases not matched to a gene: 4. The germline V gene encodes CDR1 SGHRS and CDR2 YFSETQ.

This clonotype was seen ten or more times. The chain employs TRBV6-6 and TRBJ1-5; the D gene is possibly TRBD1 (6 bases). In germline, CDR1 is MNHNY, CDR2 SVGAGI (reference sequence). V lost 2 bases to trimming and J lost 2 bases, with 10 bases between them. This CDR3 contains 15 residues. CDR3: CASSYGGGGNQPQHF. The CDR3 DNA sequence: TGTGCCAGCAGTTACGGGGGCGGGGGCAATCAGCCCCAGCATTTT.

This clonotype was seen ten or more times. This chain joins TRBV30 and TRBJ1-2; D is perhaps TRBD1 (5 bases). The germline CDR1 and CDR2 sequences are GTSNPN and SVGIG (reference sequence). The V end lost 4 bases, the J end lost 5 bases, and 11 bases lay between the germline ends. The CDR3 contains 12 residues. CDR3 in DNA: TGTGCCTGGACTCAGGGAAAGTATGGCTACACCTTC. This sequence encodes CAWTQGKYGYTF.

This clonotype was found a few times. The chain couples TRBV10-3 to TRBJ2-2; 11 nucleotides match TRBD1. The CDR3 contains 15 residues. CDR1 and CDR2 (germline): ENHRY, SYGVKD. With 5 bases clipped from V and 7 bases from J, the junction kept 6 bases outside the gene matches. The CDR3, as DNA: TGTGCCATCAGTTCCGGACAGGGGGCGATCGGGGAGCTGTTTTTT. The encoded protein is CAISSGQGAIGELFF.

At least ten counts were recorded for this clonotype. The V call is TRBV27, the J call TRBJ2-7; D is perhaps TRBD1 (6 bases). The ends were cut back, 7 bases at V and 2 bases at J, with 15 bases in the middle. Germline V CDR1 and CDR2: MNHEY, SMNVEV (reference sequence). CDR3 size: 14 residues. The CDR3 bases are TGTGCCAGCACCCCGGGACACCGTCCCTACGAGCAGTACTTC. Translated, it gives CASTPGHRPYEQYF.

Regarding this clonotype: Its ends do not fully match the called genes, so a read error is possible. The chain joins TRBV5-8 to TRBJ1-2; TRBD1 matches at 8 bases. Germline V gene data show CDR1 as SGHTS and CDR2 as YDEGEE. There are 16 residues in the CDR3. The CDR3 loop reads CASSLGRGLLNYGYTF. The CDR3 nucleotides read TGTGCCAGCAGTTTGGGCAGGGGGCTCCTTAACTATGGCTACACCTTC.

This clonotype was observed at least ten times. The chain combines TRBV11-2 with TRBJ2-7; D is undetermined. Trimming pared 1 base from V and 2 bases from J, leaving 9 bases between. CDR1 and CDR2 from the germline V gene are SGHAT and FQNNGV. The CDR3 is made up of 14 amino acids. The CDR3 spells CASSLVVGTYEQYF. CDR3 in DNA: TGTGCCAGCAGCTTAGTTGTGGGAACCTACGAGCAGTACTTC.

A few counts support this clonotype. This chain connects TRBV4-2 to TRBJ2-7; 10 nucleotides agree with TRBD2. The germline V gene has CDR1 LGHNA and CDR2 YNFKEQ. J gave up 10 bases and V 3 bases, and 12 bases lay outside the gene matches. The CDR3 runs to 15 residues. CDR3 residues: CASSQPGVAGGEQYF. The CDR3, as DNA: TGTGCCAGCAGCCAGCCGGGAGTAGCGGGAGGTGAACAGTACTTC.

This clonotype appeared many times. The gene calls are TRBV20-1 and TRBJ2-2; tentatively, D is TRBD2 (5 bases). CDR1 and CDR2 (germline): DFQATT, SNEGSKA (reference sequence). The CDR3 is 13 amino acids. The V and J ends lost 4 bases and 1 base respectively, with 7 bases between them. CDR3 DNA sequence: TGCAGTGCTATGGAGGAGAACACCGGGGAGCTGTTTTTT. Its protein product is CSAMEENTGELFF.

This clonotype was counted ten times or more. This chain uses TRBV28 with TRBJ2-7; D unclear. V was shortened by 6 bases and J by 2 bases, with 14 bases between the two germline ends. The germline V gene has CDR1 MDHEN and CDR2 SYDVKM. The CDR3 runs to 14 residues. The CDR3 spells CASRFSLTAYEQYF. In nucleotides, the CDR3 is TGTGCCAGCAGATTCTCATTAACGGCCTACGAGCAGTACTTC.

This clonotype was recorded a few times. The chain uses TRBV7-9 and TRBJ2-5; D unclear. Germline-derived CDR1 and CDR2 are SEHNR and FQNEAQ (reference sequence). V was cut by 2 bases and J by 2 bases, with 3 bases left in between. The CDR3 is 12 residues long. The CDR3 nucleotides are TGTGCCAGCAGCTTACCTCAAGAGACCCAGTACTTC. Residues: CASSLPQETQYF.

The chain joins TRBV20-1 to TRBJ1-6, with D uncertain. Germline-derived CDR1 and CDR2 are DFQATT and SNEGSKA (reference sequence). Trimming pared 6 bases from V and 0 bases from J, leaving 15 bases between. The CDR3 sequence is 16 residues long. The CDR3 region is CSAPREGISYNSPLHF. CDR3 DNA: TGCAGTGCCCCACGGGAGGGAATCTCCTATAATTCACCCCTCCACTTT.

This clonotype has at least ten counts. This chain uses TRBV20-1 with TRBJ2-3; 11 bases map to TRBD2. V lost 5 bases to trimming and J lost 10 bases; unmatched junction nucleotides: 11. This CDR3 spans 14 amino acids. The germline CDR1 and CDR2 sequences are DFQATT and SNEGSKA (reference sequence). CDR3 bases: TGCAGTGCTCCGAGATCCCTAGCGGGGGGTTCGCAGTATTTT. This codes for CSAPRSLAGGSQYF.

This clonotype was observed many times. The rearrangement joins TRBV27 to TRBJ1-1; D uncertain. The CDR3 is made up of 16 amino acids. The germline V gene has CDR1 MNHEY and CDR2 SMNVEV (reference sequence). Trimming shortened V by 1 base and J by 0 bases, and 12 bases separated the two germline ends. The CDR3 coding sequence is TGTGCCAGCAGTTTATTATCCGCGGGGATGAACACTGAAGCTTTCTTT. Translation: CASSLLSAGMNTEAFF.

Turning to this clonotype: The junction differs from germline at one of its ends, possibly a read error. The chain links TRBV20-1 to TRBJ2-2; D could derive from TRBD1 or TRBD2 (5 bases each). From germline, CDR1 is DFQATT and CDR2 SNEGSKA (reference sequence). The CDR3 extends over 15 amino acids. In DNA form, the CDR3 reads TGCAGTGCTAGAGATTCAGGGAAAAACACCGGGAAGCTGTTTTTT. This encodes CSARDSGKNTGKLFF.

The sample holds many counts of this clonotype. The CDR3 sequence is CAISADRGNYGYTF. CDR3 DNA: TGTGCCATCAGTGCAGACAGGGGAAACTATGGCTACACCTTC. The gene calls are TRBV10-3 and TRBJ1-2; TRBD1 agrees at 8 bases. CDR3 length equals 14 residues. The germline V gene has CDR1 ENHRY and CDR2 SYGVKD. J gave up 2 bases and V 4 bases, and 3 bases lay outside the gene matches.

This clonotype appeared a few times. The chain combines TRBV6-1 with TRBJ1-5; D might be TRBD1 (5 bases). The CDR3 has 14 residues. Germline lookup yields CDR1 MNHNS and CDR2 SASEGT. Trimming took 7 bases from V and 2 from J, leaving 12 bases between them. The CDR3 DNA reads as TGTGCCAGCACCCAGGGTGCGGGCAATCAGCCCCAGCATTTT. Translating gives CASTQGAGNQPQHF.

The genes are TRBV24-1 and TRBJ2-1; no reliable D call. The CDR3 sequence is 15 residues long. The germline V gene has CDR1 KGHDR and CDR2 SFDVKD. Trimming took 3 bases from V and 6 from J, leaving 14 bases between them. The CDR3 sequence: CATSDLDRTTNEQFF. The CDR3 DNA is TGTGCCACCAGTGATCTGGACCGTACTACCAATGAGCAGTTCTTC.

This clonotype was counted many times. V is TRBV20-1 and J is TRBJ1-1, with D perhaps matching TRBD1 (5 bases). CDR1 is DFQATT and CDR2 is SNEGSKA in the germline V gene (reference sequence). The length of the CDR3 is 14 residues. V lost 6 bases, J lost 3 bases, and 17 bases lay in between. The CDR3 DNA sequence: TGCAGTGCCCCCAGACAGAGTATGTACACTGAAGCTTTCTTT. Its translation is CSAPRQSMYTEAFF.

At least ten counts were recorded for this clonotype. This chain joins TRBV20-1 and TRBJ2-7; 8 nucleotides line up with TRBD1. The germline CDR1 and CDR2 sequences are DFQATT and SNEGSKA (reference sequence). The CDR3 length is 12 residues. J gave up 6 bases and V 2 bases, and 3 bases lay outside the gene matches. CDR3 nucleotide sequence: TGCAGTGCTAGACCGACAGGGGTCGAGCAGTACTTC. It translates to CSARPTGVEQYF.